This TCR beta chain was captured in a study of T cells in Graves' hyperthyroidism and ophthalmopathy. Overall study results and limits: In validation, the model predicted ophthalmopathy. These predictions came a median about 6 months before onset. Patients with ophthalmopathy were separated from those with stable hyperthyroidism by a 13 V-J model.

Amplified regions were TCR beta CDR3 sequences from RNA transcripts. HTBI primers were employed in a first-round RT-PCR of the TCR CDR3. MiXCR was run by TCRdb on the multiplex PCR reads, yielding one entry per CDR3 protein. The sample shows around 60,000 distinct CDR3 sequences, approximately 50% of them seen only once. A word on this clonotype: Its cognate antigen is unknown. Mismatch with germline at one junction end may stem from a read error.

This CDR3 comprises 13 residues. Looked up from germline, CDR1 is SQVTM and CDR2 is ANQGSEA. V and J are TRBV29-1 and TRBJ2-7; a weak D match, TRBD2 (5 bases). Sequencing input: blood. The TCR comes from a woman aged 25 to 39 with Graves' ophthalmopathy. The CDR3 DNA sequence: TGCAGTGTTGGTTCCGGGGAAGGGAACGAGCAGTGCTTC. Translating it yields CSVGSGEGNEQCF.